This T cell receptor beta chain was recovered during a study of blood T cell repertoires in COVID-19 (dated by TCRdb to 2020 to 2022). A note on the overall study: The collaborator samples originated in the United States, Italy and Spain and spanned the acute and convalescent phases of COVID-19. The prospective study material was composed of cDNA or gDNA derived from T cells, B-cell-depleted T cells, or PBMCs. The dataset comprised deeply sampled blood TCRbeta repertoires from subjects exposed to, actively infected with, or recovered from COVID-19. The repertoires were released in a freely available public database intended as a resource for research on the immune response to SARS-CoV-2. Samples were obtained from the ongoing ImmuneRACE study (first 160 participants) and from 950 to 1,500 subjects provided by 6 global collaborators. A de-identified subject ID, COVID-19 status, age in years and sex were almost always included in the sample metadata. Where available, HLA class I and class II types were obtained from metadata supplied by the sample provider rather than from assay-based typing. General conclusions and limits of the study: The quantity of clinical and demographic metadata differed by source and by participant and was supplied without curation.

Participants in the prospective study were enrolled through a virtual design, were aged about 18 to 90 years, and lived in approximately 24 United States geographic areas. In the prospective study, participants were assigned to cohorts based on the clinical history participants reported in a screening survey and a study questionnaire. Recovered participants in ImmuneRACE Cohort 3 were defined by two consecutive negative NP/OP PCR tests, clearance by a healthcare professional, or resolution of symptoms. Mobile phlebotomists in the prospective study collected whole blood, serum and a nasopharyngeal or oropharyngeal swab from every participant. Over an approximately two-month period, participants in the prospective study had the option of providing additional blood draws and questionnaires. Before DNA extraction, prospective study blood samples were shipped either frozen or at room temperature. On this clone: It has no known antigen specificity. No base qualities exist here, and no much larger clone lies one base off it.

CDR1 and CDR2 are drawn from the germline V gene: SGHRS, YFSETQ. Between the V and J ends, shortened by 0 bases and 0 bases respectively, the junction contains 10 bases. From its cysteine to its phenylalanine, the CDR3 spans 17 amino acids. The entry retains the CDR3 DNA only, 51 bases that are in frame from base 1. The immunoSEQ Assay, a bias-controlled multiplex PCR, was used to amplify TCRbeta CDR3 regions from genomic DNA. As for the authors' bioinformatics: Nucleated cell counts per sample were estimated from amplification of reference gene primers within the assay. To quantify the absolute abundance of each unique TCRbeta CDR3 rearrangement, sequence reads were collapsed and filtered. For each sample, productive Simpson clonality was calculated by taking the square root of Simpson's diversity index across productive rearrangements. What TCRdb holds here is the immuneACCESS table cut down to in-frame rearrangements. Part of the clones is not present; checked against another copy, under half of the missing clones reflect an unresolved V gene, and the others are unexplained. That table furnishes V, J and clone size, whereas the DNA furnished D and trimming. The sample has approximately 160,000 clones on record, approximately 80% of them singletons. The top ten clonotypes cover approximately 7.7% of the sample.

Recombination linked TRBV5-1 to TRBJ1-6; the D gene cannot be resolved reliably. This clonotype was obtained from a woman aged 45-59 years who had recovered from COVID-19. Sequencing was done on a sample of PBMCs or T cells enriched from blood (not recorded which). This receptor carries the CDR3 CASSLVGSSSYNSPLHF. The DNA sequence is given as TGCGCCAGCAGCTTGGTCGGATCTAGCTCCTATAATTCACCCCTCCACTTT.